The 32 T cell receptor beta chains below were found in one sample sequenced in a study of regulatory T cells in long-lasting Graves disease. RNA isolated from PBMCs was used to make the TCR library. Via MiXCR, TCRdb re-called the reads, giving one row per CDR3 protein. The profile covers 950 or so distinct CDR3 sequences, with about 88% appearing a single time and around 7% taken by the ten largest. The sample in question was peripheral blood mononuclear cells (PBMCs), obtained with antithyroid drug treatment, in newly diagnosed or persistent Graves disease (not recorded which). The receptor source for this set is a woman aged 30 to 39 with Graves disease.

The chain is built from TRBV20-1 and TRBJ2-1, with TRBD2 identical over 9 bases. The CDR3 has 19 residues. V was pared by 0 bases and J by 2 bases, with 14 bases of the junction left unmatched. Germline values: CDR1 DFQATT, CDR2 SNEGSKA (reference sequence). The CDR3 nucleotides read TGCAGTGCTAGAGAGTTGGGCGGGAGGGCCTCTATCACCTACAATGAGCAGTTCTTC. Amino acid sequence: CSARELGGRASITYNEQFF.

This chain links TRBV12-3 or TRBV12-4 with TRBJ2-7; D possibly matches TRBD1 or TRBD2 (6 bases each). This CDR3 spans 14 amino acids. V lost 6 bases and J lost 2, with 14 bases in between. The CDR3: CASRPEGQTYEQYF. The CDR3 DNA follows: TGTGCCAGCAGGCCGGAGGGACAAACCTACGAGCAGTACTTC.

This chain joins TRBV19 and TRBJ2-2; D is perhaps TRBD1 (6 bases). V was clipped by 6 bases and J by 5 bases, with 10 bases between them. Germline V gene data show CDR1 as LNHDA and CDR2 as SQIVND (reference sequence). The CDR3 is made up of 13 amino acids. The CDR3 nucleotides are TGTGCCAGTAGGCCCACAGGGACCGGGGAGCTGTTTTTT. Its translation: CASRPTGTGELFF.

The V and J genes are TRBV30 and TRBJ2-4; D is uncertain. Trimming took 0 bases from V and 8 from J, leaving 11 bases between them. The germline V gene has CDR1 GTSNPN and CDR2 SVGIG (reference sequence). The CDR3 has 13 residues. Written as DNA, the CDR3 is TGTGCCTGGAGTGTACCAGGTCTACACATTCAGTACTTC. Encoded protein: CAWSVPGLHIQYF.

The chain carries TRBV28 and TRBJ1-4; tentative D call: TRBD1 (5 bases). Trimming left V 6 bases short and J 7 bases short, with 18 bases between. The CDR3 consists of 15 residues. Germline V gene lookup returns CDR1 MDHEN and CDR2 SYDVKM. CDR3 amino acids: CASSPAGTGREKLFF. The CDR3, as DNA: TGTGCCAGCAGCCCCGCCGGGACTGGGCGTGAAAAACTGTTTTTT.

Worth noting for this clonotype: Germline and junction disagree at one end, which may indicate a read error. The rearrangement links TRBV3-1 to TRBJ2-1; tentative D call: TRBD2 (6 bases). Germline assignment: CDR1 LGHDT and CDR2 YNNKEL (reference sequence). The CDR3 consists of 13 residues. The CDR3 protein is CASSQDGGKKQFF. For the CDR3, the DNA is TGTGCCAGCAGTCAAGATGGCGGGAAGAAGCAGTTCTTC.

The V call is TRBV12-3 or TRBV12-4, the J call TRBJ2-3; D gene ambiguous. V lost 7 bases, J lost 2 bases, and 10 bases lay in between. CDR3 length: 13 residues. CDR3: CASNQDDTDTQYF. The DNA of the CDR3 is TGTGCCAGCAACCAGGATGACACAGATACGCAGTATTTT.

The chain combines TRBV19 with TRBJ2-1; 8 nucleotides align to TRBD1. Trimming at V came to 7 bases and at J to 7 bases, leaving 15 bases not matched to a gene. CDR3 length: 16 amino acids. From germline, CDR1 is LNHDA and CDR2 SQIVND (reference sequence). CDR3 sequence: CASTLPGGQGANEQFF. For the CDR3, the DNA is TGTGCCAGTACCCTCCCGGGCGGTCAGGGGGCGAATGAGCAGTTCTTC.

The chain is built from TRBV7-9 and TRBJ2-5; 8 bases are shared with TRBD1. V lost 5 bases, J lost 5 bases, and 1 base stayed unmatched. CDR1 is SEHNR and CDR2 is FQNEAQ in the germline V gene (reference sequence). The CDR3 loop spans 12 amino acids. The CDR3 is CASSRQGETQYF. The CDR3 DNA reads TGTGCCAGCAGCCGACAGGGGGAGACCCAGTACTTC.

V and J are TRBV28 and TRBJ1-2, with a possible D match to TRBD1 (6 bases). The CDR3 spans 14 residues. CDR1 is MDHEN and CDR2 is SYDVKM in the germline V gene. The ends were cut back, 6 bases at V and 3 bases at J, with 14 bases in the middle. The CDR3 region has the DNA TGTGCCAGCAGGCCCGGACAGTTAGACTATGGCTACACCTTC. Amino acid sequence: CASRPGQLDYGYTF.

The chain recombines TRBV5-6 with TRBJ2-1; no definite D call. From germline, CDR1 is SGHDT and CDR2 YYEEEE. The CDR3 consists of 12 residues. Trimming removed 1 base from V and 8 bases from J, with 7 bases in between. DNA for the CDR3: TGTGCCAGCAGCTTGTCACGCTATGAGCAGTTCTTC. It yields the protein CASSLSRYEQFF.

This chain joins TRBV29-1 and TRBJ1-4; TRBD1 matches at 8 bases. The germline CDR1 and CDR2 sequences are SQVTM and ANQGSEA. Trimming cost V 7 bases and J 8 bases; bases outside gene matches: 12. The length of the CDR3 is 14 residues. Here the CDR3 reads CSARGAQGAEKLFF. CDR3 coding DNA: TGCAGCGCCCGGGGGGCGCAGGGGGCAGAAAAACTGTTTTTT.

The V call is TRBV19, the J call TRBJ1-5, with 10 bases aligning to TRBD1. The length of the CDR3 is 15 residues. Unmatched junction bases numbered 15, after V lost 11 bases and J lost 8 bases. Germline V gene sequence: CDR1 LNHDA, CDR2 SQIVND (reference sequence). The CDR3 coding sequence is TGTGCCTGCCGGGACAGGGGTTTTTCGTACGAGCCCCAGCATTTT. This gives the protein CACRDRGFSYEPQHF. The whole variable domain, filled in from reference TRBV19 and TRBJ1-5, reads DGGITQSPKYLFRKEGQNVTLSCEQNLNHDAMYWYRQDPGQGLRLIYYSQIVNDFQKGDIAEGYSVSREKKESFPLTVTSAQKNPTAFYLCACRDRGFSYEPQHFGDGTRLSIL.

The J gene is TRBJ1-4, the V gene TRBV5-1, with 7 bases identical to TRBD1. The junction had 13 bases not matched to a gene; V was cut back by 7 bases and J by 4 bases. This CDR3 contains 16 residues. Germline V CDR1 and CDR2: SGHRS, YFSETQ. The CDR3 DNA is TGCGCCAGCCGTATAGGGGGGACAGTCTTTAATGAAAAACTGTTTTTT. This sequence encodes CASRIGGTVFNEKLFF.

V is TRBV11-1 and J is TRBJ2-1, with 9 bases fitting TRBD2. V lost 4 bases, J lost 8 bases, and 3 bases stayed unmatched. The CDR3 is 13 amino acids. Germline V gene data show CDR1 as SGHAT and CDR2 as FQDESV (reference sequence). CDR3 amino acids: CASSSGLADEQFF. The DNA of the CDR3 is TGTGCCAGCAGCTCGGGACTAGCCGATGAGCAGTTCTTC.

This sequence joins TRBV20-1 and TRBJ1-1; perhaps TRBD1 as D (6 bases). The V and J ends lost 0 bases and 1 base respectively, with 12 bases between them. This CDR3 region has 15 residues. Per germline, CDR1 DFQATT and CDR2 SNEGSKA (reference sequence). The CDR3 loop reads CSARDPKQGNTEAFF. For the CDR3, the DNA is TGCAGTGCTAGAGATCCAAAACAGGGGAACACTGAAGCTTTCTTT.

The chain has TRBV6-2 or TRBV6-3 and TRBJ2-1, with D perhaps matching TRBD1 (6 bases). Germline CDR1 is MNHEY and CDR2 is SVGEGT. Trimming removed 4 bases at V and 16 bases at J, with 14 bases between. This CDR3 spans 11 amino acids. In DNA, the CDR3 is TGTGCCAGCAGTTCCAGGACAGCATCTTTCTTC. This sequence encodes CASSSRTASFF.

CDR3 coding DNA: TGTGCCACCAGCCCGGGTGGGACAGTCACCTACGAGCAGTACTTC. Amino acid sequence: CATSPGGTVTYEQYF. J is TRBJ2-7 and V is TRBV24-1; 7 nucleotides agree with TRBD1. The CDR3 totals 15 residues. V was clipped by 7 bases and J by 2 bases; unmatched bases: 10. In germline, CDR1 is KGHDR, CDR2 SFDVKD.

The chain employs TRBV7-9 and TRBJ2-7; D not resolved. The V end lost 8 bases, the J end lost 5 bases, and 7 bases lay between the germline ends. Per the germline V gene, CDR1 is SEHNR and CDR2 is FQNEAQ (reference sequence). CDR3 length: 10 residues. Written as DNA, the CDR3 is TGTGCCAGCGGTGTCGACGAGCAGTACTTC. This codes for CASGVDEQYF.

This chain connects TRBV2 to TRBJ1-2; a weak D match, TRBD1 (6 bases). V was clipped by 6 bases and J by 5 bases, with 10 bases between them. The CDR3 is 12 residues long. Germline V gene sequence: CDR1 SNHLY, CDR2 FYNNEI. The CDR3 loop is CASSPQGYGYTF. CDR3 DNA: TGTGCCAGCAGCCCTCAGGGGTATGGCTACACCTTC.

The CDR3: CASRITGTNYEQYF. In DNA form, the CDR3 reads TGCGCCAGCAGAATAACAGGGACGAACTACGAGCAGTACTTC. The gene calls are TRBV23-1 and TRBJ2-7; TRBD1 is a possible D gene (6 bases). TRBV23-1 is placed among ORFs of uncertain function. V lost 6 bases and J lost 3, with 15 bases in between. The length of the CDR3 is 14 residues.

V and J are TRBV7-2 and TRBJ2-7; 7 nucleotides agree with TRBD2. Germline CDR1 SGHTA, CDR2 FQGNSA. The ends lost 0 bases at V and 1 base at J; junction bases unmatched: 0. The CDR3 runs to 14 residues. The CDR3 loop reads CASSLAGGSYEQYF. The CDR3 region has the DNA TGTGCCAGCAGCTTAGCGGGGGGGTCCTACGAGCAGTACTTC.

This clonotype was observed once. This chain connects TRBV2 to TRBJ1-1, with D possibly matching TRBD1 (5 bases). V lost 4 bases, J lost 7 bases, and 16 bases lay in between. Germline lookup yields CDR1 SNHLY and CDR2 FYNNEI. The CDR3 has 14 amino acids. CDR3 DNA: TGTGCCAGCAGTGGCAATTCTCGGGGGGGTGAAGCTTTCTTT. It encodes CASSGNSRGGEAFF.

Concerning this clonotype itself: A junction boundary mismatches the germline segment, possibly from a read error. For the CDR3, the DNA is TGTGCTAGCAGCTCGTCCGGTTCAAGAGGCTACACCTTC. Translation gives CASSSSGSRGYTF. The V and J genes are TRBV7-2 and TRBJ1-2, with D hard to call. The V gene's germline CDR1 is SGHTA and CDR2 FQGNSA. CDR3 length equals 13 residues.

This chain uses TRBV9 with TRBJ2-7; no clear D. The V end lost 0 bases, the J end lost 2 bases, and 12 bases lay between the germline ends. The CDR3 is 15 residues long. In germline, CDR1 is SGDLS, CDR2 YYNGEE. The CDR3 protein is CASSVAPDVPYEQYF. CDR3 bases: TGTGCCAGCAGCGTAGCCCCCGACGTGCCCTACGAGCAGTACTTC.

The chain recombines TRBV30 with TRBJ2-7; D possibly corresponds to TRBD2 (6 bases). CDR1 GTSNPN and CDR2 SVGIG come from the germline V gene (reference sequence). This CDR3 comprises 14 residues. V dropped 4 bases and J dropped 3 bases, with 16 bases sitting between them. The CDR3 spells CAWTVPGLGYEQYF. The CDR3 bases are TGTGCCTGGACCGTTCCGGGACTGGGCTACGAGCAGTACTTC.

The chain employs TRBV3-1 and TRBJ2-7; D is unresolved. This CDR3 comprises 13 residues. V was pared by 6 bases and J by 1 base, with 10 bases between. Per the germline V gene, CDR1 is LGHDT and CDR2 is YNNKEL (reference sequence). CDR3 sequence reads: CASRFRDSYEQYF. The CDR3 bases are TGTGCCAGCAGATTCAGAGATTCCTACGAGCAGTACTTC.

Details on this clonotype: The germline gene is not matched at one end of the junction; a read error may be the cause. The chain couples TRBV11-2 to TRBJ1-6, with TRBD1 as a possible D gene (5 bases). This CDR3 is built from 15 residues. Germline V lookup: CDR1 SGHAT, CDR2 FQNNGV. The DNA for the CDR3 is TGTGCCAGCAGCCTCGATCGGGACTATTATTCACCCCTCCACTTT. Translation: CASSLDRDYYSPLHF.

This clonotype was seen just once. V gene TRBV3-1 combines with J gene TRBJ1-2; D uncertain. Germline V gene sequence: CDR1 LGHDT, CDR2 YNNKEL (reference sequence). With 2 bases removed from V and 7 bases from J, the gap between germline ends came to 17 bases. The CDR3 is made up of 15 amino acids. The CDR3 DNA sequence: TGTGCCAGCAGCCAACTCTCCGGCGGAGCGGCTGGCTACACCTTC. Encoded protein: CASSQLSGGAAGYTF.

This sequence joins TRBV28 and TRBJ2-4; D possibly corresponds to TRBD2 (5 bases). Deletions cut 2 bases from V and 4 bases from J, with 12 bases between. This CDR3 has 15 residues. Per the germline V gene, CDR1 is MDHEN and CDR2 is SYDVKM. The DNA for the CDR3 is TGTGCCAGCAGTTTAGCTGGCACGGGGAAAAACATTCAGTACTTC. Its translation: CASSLAGTGKNIQYF.

The chain joins TRBV11-2 to TRBJ2-4; D is possibly TRBD1 (5 bases). Germline V gene sequence: CDR1 SGHAT, CDR2 FQNNGV. This CDR3 is 16 amino acids long. Trimming took 4 bases from V and 0 from J, leaving 13 bases between them. The CDR3: CASSSQGELAKNIQYF. The CDR3 DNA follows: TGTGCCAGCAGCTCCCAAGGGGAACTAGCCAAAAACATTCAGTACTTC.

The rearrangement joins TRBV18 to TRBJ2-3; D is unclear. The CDR3 is 13 residues long. The germline V gene has CDR1 KGHSH and CDR2 LQKENI. Trimming removed 4 bases at V and 0 bases at J, with 5 bases between. Here the CDR3 reads CASSRSSTDTQYF. CDR3 DNA sequence: TGTGCCAGCTCACGATCTAGCACAGATACGCAGTATTTT. Drawing the rest from reference TRBV18 and TRBJ2-3, the complete variable domain is NAGVMQNPRHLVRRRGQEARLRCSPMKGHSHVYWYRQLPEEGLKFMVYLQKENIIDESGMPKERFSAEFPKEGPSILRIQQVVRGDSAAYFCASSRSSTDTQYFGPGTRLTVL.